Following are 27 T cell receptor beta chains from one sample sequenced in a study of graft-versus-host responses after intestinal transplantation. Antigen specificity for these receptors is unknown. Assay used: immunoSEQ multiplex PCR; TCRdb lists only in-frame clones, some missing. The sample yields over 100,000 clones, 90% to 95% seen once. The sequenced sample was unstimulated CD8+ T cells sorted from spleen or lymph node cells, obtained before intestinal transplant. These receptors were taken from a human donor who received an intestinal transplant.

This chain connects TRBV30 to TRBJ2-5; TRBD1 matches at 8 bases. Germline CDR1 GTSNPN, CDR2 SVGIG (reference sequence). CDR3 length: 15 residues. With V trimmed by 5 bases and J by 4 bases, 12 bases remained unmatched. CDR3 nucleotides: TGTGCCTGGGCCCCCCAGGGGGCTAGGGGAGAGACCCAGTACTTC. It encodes CAWAPQGARGETQYF.

This clone showed up just once. The V gene is TRBV28, the J gene TRBJ2-2; D is unresolved. V was clipped by 3 bases and J by 1 base, with 6 bases between them. Per the germline V gene, CDR1 is MDHEN and CDR2 is SYDVKM. The CDR3 has 14 amino acids. The CDR3 sequence is CASSLALNTGELFF. DNA for the CDR3: TGTGCCAGCAGTTTGGCCCTGAACACCGGGGAGCTGTTTTTT.

V is TRBV6-5 and J is TRBJ1-4; no clear D gene. With 7 bases removed from V and 12 bases from J, the gap between germline ends came to 15 bases. Germline CDR1 reads MNHEY; CDR2 reads SVGAGI. This CDR3 has 12 residues. This CDR3 reads CASTPPASELFF. DNA of the CDR3: TGTGCCAGCACCCCTCCGGCCTCGGAACTGTTTTTT.

The CDR3 sequence is CASSQDKGQLLNTEAFF. DNA for the CDR3: TGTGCCAGCAGCCAAGATAAGGGACAGCTGTTGAACACTGAAGCTTTCTTT. The V and J genes are TRBV14 and TRBJ1-1; 7 bases map to TRBD1. CDR3 length: 17 amino acids. Per the germline V gene, CDR1 is SGHDN and CDR2 is FVKESK. The J segment lost 0 bases and the V segment lost 0 bases, leaving 7 bases of the junction unmatched.

V gene TRBV9 combines with J gene TRBJ2-3; the D is unclear. Trimming left V 0 bases short and J 3 bases short, with 11 bases between. CDR1 and CDR2 (germline): SGDLS, YYNGEE. The CDR3 is made up of 15 amino acids. The CDR3 DNA follows: TGTGCCAGCAGCGTAGCTGGTTCGGTTACAGATACGCAGTATTTT. It specifies CASSVAGSVTDTQYF.

This chain links TRBV28 with TRBJ2-5; D might be TRBD2 (5 bases). The DNA end favors TRBJ2-7, so the J call may be wrong. The CDR3 loop spans 15 amino acids. CDR1 MDHEN and CDR2 SYDVKM come from the germline V gene. The CDR3 DNA reads TGTGCCAGCAGAGAGGAAGCGGTGAGCTCCTACGAGCAGTACTTC. Its translation: CASREEAVSSYEQYF.

V usage is TRBV6-5 and J usage is TRBJ2-2, with D perhaps matching TRBD1 or TRBD2 (5 bases each). CDR1 MNHEY and CDR2 SVGAGI come from the germline V gene. The CDR3 extends over 16 amino acids. V lost 2 bases and J 8 bases, leaving 18 bases between the germline ends. The CDR3 sequence: CASSYGVGTDVGELFF. The DNA of the CDR3 is TGTGCCAGCAGTTACGGGGTCGGGACCGACGTTGGGGAGCTGTTTTTT.

The rearrangement joins TRBV9 to TRBJ1-6; 7 bases map to TRBD1. J was trimmed by 6 bases and V by 5 bases; bases with no gene match: 11. The CDR3 contains 16 residues. Germline CDR1 reads SGDLS; CDR2 reads YYNGEE. The CDR3 region has the DNA TGTGCCAGCAGTGACGCAGGGGGGGACTTTAATTCACCCCTCCACTTT. It codes for CASSDAGGDFNSPLHF.

The rearrangement joins TRBV4-1 to TRBJ2-2, with D perhaps matching TRBD2 (5 bases). The germline V and J ends were trimmed by 0 bases and 2 bases, with 13 bases remaining between them. Germline CDR1 reads MGHRA; CDR2 reads YSYEKL. The CDR3 covers 17 residues. CDR3 region: CASSQDPLRVNTGELFF. The DNA for the CDR3 is TGCGCCAGCAGCCAAGATCCACTGCGGGTAAACACCGGGGAGCTGTTTTTT.

The chain carries TRBV5-1 and TRBJ2-2; 8 bases line up with TRBD2. Trimming removed 0 bases from V and 6 bases from J; junction bases left unmatched: 1. CDR1 and CDR2 from the germline V gene are SGHRS and YFSETQ. The CDR3 extends over 14 amino acids. The CDR3 loop is CASSLAGGAGELFF. The DNA for the CDR3 is TGCGCCAGCAGCTTGGCGGGGGGGGCCGGGGAGCTGTTTTTT.

This clone has a single count. The chain is built from TRBV4-1 and TRBJ1-5; D gene ambiguous. V was clipped by 4 bases and J by 0 bases, with 4 bases between them. Germline lookup yields CDR1 MGHRA and CDR2 YSYEKL. The length of the CDR3 is 13 residues. CDR3 nucleotide sequence: TGCGCCAGCAGCCTTTATAGCAATCAGCCCCAGCATTTT. Protein sequence: CASSLYSNQPQHF.

The chain links TRBV11-2 to TRBJ2-1; tentative D call: TRBD2 (6 bases). V dropped 5 bases and J dropped 2 bases, with 13 bases sitting between them. There are 15 residues in the CDR3. Germline V lookup: CDR1 SGHAT, CDR2 FQNNGV. Here the CDR3 DNA reads TGTGCCAGCAGCGGGGGGAGCGGACCCTACAATGAGCAGTTCTTC. Protein: CASSGGSGPYNEQFF.

The chain links TRBV28 to TRBJ1-2; 7 nucleotides match TRBD1. V lost 5 bases and J lost 0; bases outside the gene matches: 15. Germline loops: CDR1 MDHEN, CDR2 SYDVKM. CDR3 length: 18 residues. CDR3 bases: TGTGCCAGCAGTGGGGTGGAAGGGGGCTCTAGGACTAACTATGGCTACACCTTC. This gives the protein CASSGVEGGSRTNYGYTF.

The V call is TRBV11-2, the J call TRBJ2-1, with D perhaps TRBD1 or TRBD2 (5 bases each). The ends were cut back, 7 bases at V and 5 bases at J, with 18 bases in the middle. Per the germline V gene, CDR1 is SGHAT and CDR2 is FQNNGV. The CDR3 contains 15 residues. The CDR3 protein is CASMLLGPEDNEQFF. The DNA for the CDR3 is TGTGCCAGCATGCTTTTGGGACCAGAGGACAATGAGCAGTTCTTC.

The rearrangement links TRBV7-9 to TRBJ2-3, with no clear D. Germline-derived CDR1 and CDR2 are SEHNR and FQNEAQ (reference sequence). This CDR3 contains 12 residues. V was trimmed by 5 bases and J by 4 bases, leaving 7 bases between them. CDR3 amino acids: CASSSIPDTQYF. As DNA, the CDR3 is TGTGCCAGCAGCAGTATCCCAGATACGCAGTATTTT.

The chain couples TRBV6-6 to TRBJ2-2, with 7 bases lining up with TRBD1. The CDR3 consists of 16 residues. With 6 bases clipped from V and 0 bases from J, the junction kept 7 bases outside the gene matches. Germline assignment: CDR1 MNHNY and CDR2 SVGAGI (reference sequence). CDR3 nucleotides: TGTGCCAGCAGCCAATCCGGGACAGCGAACACCGGGGAGCTGTTTTTT. It encodes CASSQSGTANTGELFF.

The V and J genes are TRBV9 and TRBJ1-2; 7 bases agree with TRBD1. V dropped 4 bases and J dropped 3; count of bases not matched to a gene: 6. CDR3 length: 14 amino acids. Germline assignment: CDR1 SGDLS and CDR2 YYNGEE. CDR3: CASSTPGTDYGYTF. The CDR3 DNA reads TGTGCCAGCAGCACCCCCGGGACAGACTATGGCTACACCTTC.

This rearrangement joins TRBV28 to TRBJ1-5; no reliable D call. The CDR3 loop spans 16 amino acids. Trimming shortened V by 5 bases and J by 4 bases, and 18 bases separated the two germline ends. The germline gives CDR1 MDHEN, CDR2 SYDVKM. The DNA for the CDR3 is TGTGCCAGCAGTCTGATACCCGGACGGCCTAATCAGCCCCAGCATTTT. This codes for CASSLIPGRPNQPQHF.

This chain connects TRBV27 to TRBJ2-1, with 7 bases that match TRBD1. The germline V gene has CDR1 MNHEY and CDR2 SMNVEV (reference sequence). The CDR3 sequence is 15 residues long. V dropped 2 bases and J dropped 3; count of bases not matched to a gene: 4. CDR3: CASSLLGTDYNEQFF. CDR3 coding DNA: TGTGCCAGCAGTTTACTAGGGACAGACTACAATGAGCAGTTCTTC.

This clone is a singleton in its sample. This chain links TRBV7-9 with TRBJ1-6; 8 positions match TRBD1. Germline-derived CDR1 and CDR2 are SEHNR and FQNEAQ (reference sequence). V dropped 6 bases and J dropped 7; count of bases not matched to a gene: 8. CDR3 length equals 15 residues. The CDR3 spells CASRTGDGENSPLHF. As DNA, the CDR3 is TGTGCCAGCAGGACAGGGGACGGAGAAAATTCACCCCTCCACTTT. Supplemented by reference TRBV7-9 and TRBJ1-6, the full variable domain reads DTGVSQNPRHKITKRGQNVTFRCDPISEHNRLYWYRQTLGQGPEFLTYFQNEAQLEKSRLLSDRFSAERPKGSFSTLEIQRTEQGDSAMYLCASRTGDGENSPLHFGNGTRLTVT.

The chain uses TRBV2 and TRBJ1-6; TRBD1 is a possible D gene (5 bases). Germline CDR1 is SNHLY and CDR2 is FYNNEI. The V and J ends lost 7 bases and 0 bases respectively, with 16 bases between them. The CDR3 spans 17 residues. The CDR3 reads CASTRRGEGSYNSPLHF. Written as DNA, the CDR3 is TGTGCCAGCACCCGGCGGGGGGAAGGCTCCTATAATTCACCCCTCCACTTT.

V and J are TRBV7-3 and TRBJ2-1; 11 bases fit TRBD2. CDR1 and CDR2 from the germline V gene are SGHTA and FQGTGA. CDR3 length: 15 residues. With 4 bases clipped from V and 4 bases from J, the junction kept 3 bases outside the gene matches. The CDR3 bases are TGTGCCAGCAGCTCGACTAGCGGGGTTTACAATGAGCAGTTCTTC. Its translation: CASSSTSGVYNEQFF.

This clone was seen once. The V call is TRBV9, the J call TRBJ2-6, with D perhaps matching TRBD2 (6 bases). CDR3 length equals 18 residues. Trimming took off 3 bases at V and 0 bases at J, with 16 bases between the two ends. The germline V gene encodes CDR1 SGDLS and CDR2 YYNGEE. DNA of the CDR3: TGTGCCAGCAGCGGGGGGACTGGGACCATCTCTGGGGCCAACGTCCTGACTTTC. Residues: CASSGGTGTISGANVLTF.

This rearrangement joins TRBV11-2 to TRBJ2-7; 11 nucleotides line up with TRBD1. V trimming: 4 bases; J trimming: 2 bases; junction bases outside the gene matches: 4. Germline V lookup: CDR1 SGHAT, CDR2 FQNNGV. The CDR3 covers 15 residues. The CDR3 nucleotides read TGTGCCAGCAGCTGGCCGGGACAGGGGGCCTACGAGCAGTACTTC. It yields the protein CASSWPGQGAYEQYF.

This sequence joins TRBV9 and TRBJ2-1, with 8 bases aligning to TRBD2. CDR1 is SGDLS and CDR2 is YYNGEE in the germline V gene. V lost 1 base to trimming and J lost 5 bases; unmatched junction nucleotides: 11. This CDR3 is 17 amino acids long. The CDR3 region has the DNA TGTGCCAGCAGCGTACCACTAGCGGAAGCTTCTGACAATGAGCAGTTCTTC. Translation gives CASSVPLAEASDNEQFF.

The chain carries TRBV27 and TRBJ2-5; D uncertain. Trimming took off 1 base at V and 1 base at J, with 4 bases between the two ends. CDR3 size: 13 residues. The germline gives CDR1 MNHEY, CDR2 SMNVEV (reference sequence). The CDR3 DNA follows: TGTGCCAGCAGTTTATGGGGCCAAGAGACCCAGTACTTC. Translating it yields CASSLWGQETQYF.

V gene TRBV4-2 combines with J gene TRBJ2-3, with D unresolved. From germline, CDR1 is LGHNA and CDR2 YNFKEQ. The length of the CDR3 is 20 residues. Trimming stripped 0 bases from V and 0 bases from J, with 22 bases between. DNA of the CDR3: TGTGCCAGCAGCCAAGATGAAGGGTTCCCTGGTTCTTCTAGCACAGATACGCAGTATTTT. Protein sequence: CASSQDEGFPGSSSTDTQYF.